The source of this T cell receptor (beta chain) is a study of CD8 T cells in Susac syndrome. Random hexamers were used to reverse transcribe the RNA input (about 0.5 to 1 ug). A multiplex approach, immunoSEQ multiplex PCR, amplified TCR beta CDR3 across 54 Vbeta and 13 Jbeta. One entry per CDR3 protein results from TCRdb running MiXCR on the immunoSEQ multiplex PCR reads. The sample comprises almost 450,000 distinct CDR3 sequences, roughly 85% of which are singletons, and 0.09% to 0.15% rests with the top ten. The T cells that were sequenced for TCR beta were CD8+ and CD4+ cells from blood. Those who served as multiple sclerosis controls were treatment-naive patients with stable or active relapsing-remitting disease. What was sequenced was CD8+ T cells from PBMCs. The clonotype comes from a human donor with multiple sclerosis.

CDR3 nucleotide sequence: TGTGCCAGCAGCTTAGATTTTTGGGGTACCCAAAATGAAAAACTGTTTTTT. It codes for CASSLDFWGTQNEKLFF. The gene calls are TRBV11-2 and TRBJ1-4, with D uncertain. With 0 bases removed from V and 5 bases from J, the gap between germline ends came to 16 bases. The germline gives CDR1 SGHAT, CDR2 FQNNGV. This CDR3 is 17 amino acids long.